The rows below give T cell receptor beta chains drawn from one sample of a study of cytomegalovirus exposure and HLA in healthy donors. Repertoires were generated with immunoSEQ multiplex PCR, while TCRdb's copy carries only in-frame clones and drops some. This sample contains 35,000 to 50,000 clones. Sequences were obtained from PBMCs. These receptors were obtained from a male donor in good health and CMV-seronegative. The CDR3 runs from the conserved cysteine through the conserved F or W. The D gene is left open where the match is weak.

CDR3 protein: CASSQQQGSYEQYF
CDR3 DNA: TGCGCCAGCAGCCAACAACAGGGGTCCTACGAGCAGTACTTC
D gene: TRBD1
V gene: TRBV4-1
J gene: TRBJ2-7

CDR3 protein: CASSRGQTGNEQFF
CDR3 DNA: TGTGCCAGCAGTCGGGGACAAACAGGCAATGAGCAGTTCTTC
D gene: .
V gene: TRBV6-5
J gene: TRBJ2-1

CDR3 protein: CASSRTSGVTGELFF
CDR3 DNA: TGTGCCAGCAGCCGAACTAGCGGGGTCACCGGGGAGCTGTTTTTT
D gene: TRBD2
V gene: TRBV5-4
J gene: TRBJ2-2

CDR3 protein: CASSAVRGGLGDNEQFF
CDR3 DNA: TGTGCCAGCAGTGCAGTTAGGGGGGGGCTGGGGGACAATGAGCAGTTCTTC
D gene: .
V gene: TRBV25-1
J gene: TRBJ2-1

CDR3 protein: CASSNVTGSDTQYF
CDR3 DNA: TGTGCCAGCAGCAATGTCACAGGGTCAGATACGCAGTATTTT
D gene: .
V gene: TRBV21-1
J gene: TRBJ2-3

CDR3 protein: CASSLGPPGGNEQFF
CDR3 DNA: TGTGCCAGCAGCTTAGGACCCCCGGGCGGGAATGAGCAGTTCTTC
D gene: .
V gene: TRBV7-6
J gene: TRBJ2-1

CDR3 protein: CSGDTSGNSYNEQFF
CDR3 DNA: TGCAGCGGAGATACTAGCGGGAACTCCTACAATGAGCAGTTCTTC
D gene: TRBD2
V gene: TRBV29-1
J gene: TRBJ2-1

CDR3 protein: CASSLGSSLRETQYF
CDR3 DNA: TGTGCCAGCAGCTTGGGATCCAGCCTGCGGGAGACCCAGTACTTC
D gene: .
V gene: TRBV5-8
J gene: TRBJ2-5

CDR3 protein: CASSLQRQVVEAFF
CDR3 DNA: TGTGCCAGCAGCTTGCAACGGCAGGTGGTTGAAGCTTTCTTT
D gene: .
V gene: TRBV7-9
J gene: TRBJ1-1

CDR3 protein: CASSLETARDGYTF
CDR3 DNA: TGTGCCAGCAGCTTGGAGACAGCCAGAGATGGCTACACCTTC
D gene: .
V gene: TRBV7-9
J gene: TRBJ1-2

CDR3 protein: CASSPGGDRGVYEQYF
CDR3 DNA: TGCGCCAGCAGCCCAGGAGGGGACAGGGGAGTCTACGAGCAGTACTTC
D gene: TRBD1
V gene: TRBV4-1
J gene: TRBJ2-7

CDR3 protein: CASSPDRQGEKLFF
CDR3 DNA: TGTGCCAGCAGCCCGGACAGGCAAGGGGAAAAACTGTTTTTT
D gene: TRBD1
V gene: TRBV5-6
J gene: TRBJ1-4

CDR3 protein: CASSLEAGVPYNEQFF
CDR3 DNA: TGTGCCAGCAGCTTAGAGGCGGGAGTACCCTACAATGAGCAGTTCTTC
D gene: TRBD2
V gene: TRBV7-9
J gene: TRBJ2-1

CDR3 protein: CASSPGTGYEQYF
CDR3 DNA: TGTGCCAGCAGCCCCGGGACAGGCTACGAGCAGTACTTC
D gene: TRBD1
V gene: TRBV7-6
J gene: TRBJ2-7

CDR3 protein: CASSPGTGDHEQYF
CDR3 DNA: TGTGCCAGCAGTCCCGGGACAGGGGACCACGAGCAGTACTTC
D gene: TRBD1
V gene: TRBV27
J gene: TRBJ2-7

CDR3 protein: CASSLPSGRARYEQYF
CDR3 DNA: TGTGCCAGCTCACTACCTAGCGGGAGGGCCCGGTACGAGCAGTACTTC
D gene: TRBD2
V gene: TRBV18
J gene: TRBJ2-7

CDR3 protein: CASSLAGGRAGGQRGKQFF
CDR3 DNA: TGTGCCAGCAGCTTAGCCGGCGGTCGCGCGGGAGGGCAGAGGGGAAAGCAGTTCTTC
D gene: TRBD2
V gene: TRBV11-2
J gene: TRBJ2-1

CDR3 protein: CASSPFAGDRVYEQYF
CDR3 DNA: TGTGCCAGCTCACCATTCGCCGGAGATCGGGTCTACGAGCAGTACTTC
D gene: .
V gene: TRBV18
J gene: TRBJ2-7

CDR3 protein: CASSEWMKGAHYGYTF
CDR3 DNA: TGTGCCAGCAGTGAATGGATGAAGGGGGCTCACTATGGCTACACCTTC
D gene: TRBD1
V gene: TRBV6-1
J gene: TRBJ1-2

CDR3 protein: CASSLRGDSYEQYF
CDR3 DNA: TGTGCCAGCAGCTTACGCGGAGATTCCTACGAGCAGTACTTC
D gene: .
V gene: TRBV5-8
J gene: TRBJ2-7

CDR3 protein: CSALDGMETQYF
CDR3 DNA: TGCAGCGCCCTGGACGGGATGGAGACCCAGTACTTC
D gene: .
V gene: TRBV29-1
J gene: TRBJ2-5

CDR3 protein: CASTNKGTGDSYEQYF
CDR3 DNA: TGTGCCAGCACGAACAAAGGGACAGGCGACTCCTACGAGCAGTACTTC
D gene: TRBD1
V gene: TRBV6-4
J gene: TRBJ2-7

CDR3 protein: CASSSLGGSSTDTQYF
CDR3 DNA: TGTGCCAGCAGTTCATTAGGGGGCTCTAGCACAGATACGCAGTATTTT
D gene: TRBD1
V gene: TRBV27
J gene: TRBJ2-3

CDR3 protein: CASSLLQRESYSRTDTQYF
CDR3 DNA: TGTGCCAGCAGCTTGTTGCAGCGGGAGTCGTATTCCCGCACAGATACGCAGTATTTT
D gene: TRBD2
V gene: TRBV5-5
J gene: TRBJ2-3

CDR3 protein: CASSTTTYEQYF
CDR3 DNA: TGTGCCAGCAGCACCACTACCTACGAGCAGTACTTC
D gene: .
V gene: TRBV28
J gene: TRBJ2-7

CDR3 protein: CASRYRTGSTGELFF
CDR3 DNA: TGTGCCAGCAGATACCGGACAGGGAGCACCGGGGAGCTGTTTTTT
D gene: TRBD1
V gene: TRBV2
J gene: TRBJ2-2

CDR3 protein: CASSESADPYEQYF
CDR3 DNA: TGCGCCAGCAGTGAGTCCGCGGATCCCTACGAGCAGTACTTC
D gene: .
V gene: TRBV10-1
J gene: TRBJ2-7

CDR3 protein: CASSYSVVEQYF
CDR3 DNA: TGTGCCAGCAGTTATTCAGTCGTAGAGCAGTACTTC
D gene: .
V gene: TRBV28
J gene: TRBJ2-7

CDR3 protein: CASSSYTDTQYF
CDR3 DNA: TGTGCCAGCAGCTCTTACACAGATACGCAGTATTTT
D gene: .
V gene: TRBV11-2
J gene: TRBJ2-3

CDR3 protein: CASSPGTSGRAGELFF
CDR3 DNA: TGTGCCAGCAGCCCGGGGACTAGCGGGAGGGCCGGGGAGCTGTTTTTT
D gene: TRBD2
V gene: TRBV5-4
J gene: TRBJ2-2

CDR3 protein: CASSPPAGSYEQYF
CDR3 DNA: TGTGCCAGCTCACCACCGGCGGGGTCCTACGAGCAGTACTTC
D gene: .
V gene: TRBV18
J gene: TRBJ2-7

CDR3 protein: CASSPPGGGGTEAFF
CDR3 DNA: TGTGCCAGCTCCCCCCCGGGGGGGGGAGGCACTGAAGCTTTCTTT
D gene: .
V gene: TRBV18
J gene: TRBJ1-1

CDR3 protein: CASSLNGGNEKLFF
CDR3 DNA: TGCGCCAGCAGCTTGAACGGAGGAAATGAAAAACTGTTTTTT
D gene: .
V gene: TRBV5-1
J gene: TRBJ1-4

CDR3 protein: CAISGNREAFF
CDR3 DNA: TGTGCCATCAGTGGTAACAGGGAAGCTTTCTTT
D gene: .
V gene: TRBV10-3
J gene: TRBJ1-1

CDR3 protein: CAWSVGGPSGANVLTF
CDR3 DNA: TGTGCCTGGAGTGTAGGGGGTCCCTCTGGGGCCAACGTCCTGACTTTC
D gene: .
V gene: TRBV30
J gene: TRBJ2-6

CDR3 protein: CASTFDRVNTEAFF
CDR3 DNA: TGTGCCAGCACCTTCGACAGGGTGAACACTGAAGCTTTCTTT
D gene: TRBD1
V gene: TRBV7-2
J gene: TRBJ1-1

CDR3 protein: CASSLWTAGGMNTEAFF
CDR3 DNA: TGTGCCAGCAGCTTGTGGACCGCTGGCGGGATGAACACTGAAGCTTTCTTT
D gene: .
V gene: TRBV5-8
J gene: TRBJ1-1

CDR3 protein: CASRSPGRGNGELFF
CDR3 DNA: TGTGCCAGCAGGTCCCCGGGTCGGGGGAACGGGGAGCTGTTTTTT
D gene: .
V gene: TRBV11-2
J gene: TRBJ2-2

CDR3 protein: CASSLRGTKDTEAFF
CDR3 DNA: TGTGCCAGCAGTCTCCGCGGTACCAAGGACACTGAAGCTTTCTTT
D gene: .
V gene: TRBV27
J gene: TRBJ1-1

CDR3 protein: CASSPGTGGTEAFF
CDR3 DNA: TGTGCCAGCTCACCCGGGACAGGGGGAACTGAAGCTTTCTTT
D gene: TRBD1
V gene: TRBV18
J gene: TRBJ1-1

CDR3 protein: CASSQARLVSQETQYF
CDR3 DNA: TGCGCCAGCAGCCAAGCCCGACTCGTTTCCCAAGAGACCCAGTACTTC
D gene: .
V gene: TRBV4-1
J gene: TRBJ2-5

CDR3 protein: CASSARTQNTEAFF
CDR3 DNA: TGTGCCAGCAGCGCGAGGACACAGAACACTGAAGCTTTCTTT
D gene: .
V gene: TRBV7-2
J gene: TRBJ1-1

CDR3 protein: CASSILGVWEDPLSGANVLTF
CDR3 DNA: TGTGCCAGTAGTATTCTGGGTGTCTGGGAGGACCCGCTCTCTGGGGCCAACGTCCTGACTTTC
D gene: .
V gene: TRBV19
J gene: TRBJ2-6

CDR3 protein: CASSGGGSSYNEQFF
CDR3 DNA: TGTGCCAGCAGCGGTGGGGGGAGCTCCTACAATGAGCAGTTCTTC
D gene: .
V gene: TRBV9
J gene: TRBJ2-1

CDR3 protein: CASTIDRYFTEAFF
CDR3 DNA: TGTGCCAGCACAATCGACAGGTATTTCACTGAAGCTTTCTTT
D gene: .
V gene: TRBV6-1
J gene: TRBJ1-1